This T cell receptor beta chain was sequenced for a study of shared clonotypes between healthy human individuals. Whole-study findings and limits: Among donors, sharing of clonotypes was expected to be affected by sequencing depth.

Comment on this clone: Its antigen is undetermined.

Trimming at V came to 2 bases and at J to 8 bases, leaving 7 bases not matched to a gene. The CDR3 length is 16 residues. Germline assignment: CDR1 SGHTA and CDR2 FQGNSA. Here immunoSEQ multiplex PCR was the method, and the copy in TCRdb shows in-frame clones only, minus some. The sample yields about 490,000 clones, over 65% seen once. The donors, all of them Caucasian adults, lived in Nashville, Tennessee. Around 90 million PBMCs supplied genomic DNA for unsorted samples. This clonotype was obtained from a woman between 35 and 50 years old in good health. Some clones in this sample may be carry-over from other donors' samples. Specimen: PBMCs. The rearrangement uses TRBV7-2 and TRBJ2-1; the match to TRBD2 covers 12 bases. CDR3: CASSLFGTSGWDEQFF. The CDR3, as DNA: TGTGCCAGCAGCTTATTTGGGACTAGCGGGTGGGATGAGCAGTTCTTC.